This T cell receptor (beta chain) derives from a study of cytomegalovirus exposure and HLA in healthy donors. Despite likely unrecorded immune exposures, the donors were nominally healthy at the time of sampling. The CDR3 consists of 13 residues. Germline loops: CDR1 SGHAT, CDR2 FQNNGV. V dropped 5 bases and J dropped 6 bases, with 11 bases sitting between them. Primers: 60 Vbeta forward and 13 Jbeta reverse. Sequencing used immunoSEQ multiplex PCR; TCRdb keeps in-frame clones, though not all of them. This sample has more than 85,000 clones, with less than 85% found just once. V usage is TRBV11-2 and J usage is TRBJ1-5, with no clear D. The sequenced sample was PBMCs. The TCR was taken from a man aged 25-40 years in good health and CMV-seropositive. The CDR3 loop is CASSPSTGQPQHF. In DNA form, the CDR3 reads TGTGCCAGCAGCCCCTCAACGGGTCAGCCCCAGCATTTT. Full variable domain (remainder filled in from reference TRBV11-2 and TRBJ1-5): EAGVAQSPRYKIIEKRQSVAFWCNPISGHATLYWYQQILGQGPKLLIQFQNNGVVDDSQLPKDRFSAERLKGVDSTLKIQPAKLEDSAVYLCASSPSTGQPQHFGDGTRLSIL.